Listed below are T cell receptor beta chains from one sample, sequenced in a study of blood T cell repertoires in COVID-19. Assay: immunoSEQ multiplex PCR; the TCRdb copy retains only in-frame clones and omits some. Of about 350,000 clones in the sample, about nine tenths are singletons; the top ten hold approximately 0.97%. Sequencing was done on a sample of PBMCs or T cells enriched from blood (not recorded which). Receptors were obtained from a woman in her 30s who had been exposed to COVID-19. CDR3s leave out the opening cysteine and the closing phenylalanine or tryptophan. The order of the fields is V gene, D gene, J gene, CDR3 protein. A D gene is named only where the DNA matches it firmly.

V gene: TRBV12-3/TRBV12-4; D gene: NA; J gene: TRBJ1-1; CDR3 protein: ASSLFSTEAF
V gene: TRBV12-3/TRBV12-4; D gene: NA; J gene: TRBJ2-7; CDR3 protein: ASKPPTGLWH
V gene: TRBV27; D gene: TRBD1; J gene: TRBJ1-6; CDR3 protein: ASSFRRGASPLH
V gene: TRBV4-1; D gene: NA; J gene: TRBJ1-5; CDR3 protein: ASSQEGSPSGQPQH
V gene: TRBV6-5; D gene: NA; J gene: TRBJ1-2; CDR3 protein: ATLSRAGEDGYT
V gene: TRBV10-3; D gene: TRBD2; J gene: TRBJ2-7; CDR3 protein: AISEGLAGYEQY
V gene: TRBV27; D gene: NA; J gene: TRBJ1-2; CDR3 protein: ASSALQGSDYT
V gene: TRBV3-1/TRBV3-2; D gene: NA; J gene: TRBJ2-3; CDR3 protein: ASSQGDYVGGLTDTQY
V gene: TRBV6-5; D gene: NA; J gene: TRBJ1-1; CDR3 protein: ASSYSAIGHLEAF
V gene: TRBV7-3; D gene: NA; J gene: TRBJ2-5; CDR3 protein: ASSFSSLPQETQY
V gene: TRBV12-3/TRBV12-4; D gene: TRBD1; J gene: TRBJ2-7; CDR3 protein: ASSGQGYEQY
V gene: TRBV28; D gene: TRBD2; J gene: TRBJ2-7; CDR3 protein: ASSTSTSSGSLTYEQY
V gene: TRBV11-2; D gene: NA; J gene: TRBJ1-6; CDR3 protein: ASGGNSPLH
V gene: TRBV10-3; D gene: NA; J gene: TRBJ1-2; CDR3 protein: AFQGGYGYT